This passage covers 30 T cell receptor beta chains from one sample sequenced in a study of blood T cell repertoires in COVID-19 (dated by TCRdb to the early 2020s). Library preparation was by the immunoSEQ multiplex PCR assay. TCRdb provides this immuneACCESS table in a form limited to in-frame rearrangements. Some clones are lacking; in checked studies, under half of them reflect an unresolved V gene, and why the rest are absent is not known. The sample table shows 95,000 to 150,000 clones, and around 87% are seen once. Less than 30% of the sample rests with the top ten. The sequenced material came from peripheral blood. These receptors came from a woman between 65 and 79 years old with acute or convalescent COVID-19.

In its sample, this clone was seen a few times. V and J are TRBV2 and TRBJ2-7; no clear D gene. Germline values: CDR1 SNHLY, CDR2 FYNNEI. V was cut by 8 bases and J by 5 bases, with 19 bases left in between. This CDR3 comprises 14 residues. The CDR3 DNA follows: TGTGCCAGCGTAAAGACGGAACAGTCCCACGAGCAGTACTTC. It specifies CASVKTEQSHEQYF.

The V gene is TRBV10-3, the J gene TRBJ2-5; TRBD2 matches at 13 bases. Germline CDR1 ENHRY, CDR2 SYGVKD. The CDR3 totals 14 residues. V was pared by 8 bases and J by 2 bases, with 2 bases of the junction left unmatched. CDR3 residues: CAIGTSGAQETQYF. DNA for the CDR3: TGTGCCATCGGGACTAGCGGGGCTCAAGAGACCCAGTACTTC.

This clone was observed a few times. The rearrangement joins TRBV7-9 to TRBJ1-2, with 10 bases identical to TRBD1. The CDR3 consists of 14 residues. V dropped 3 bases and J dropped 4; count of bases not matched to a gene: 2. Germline CDR1 is SEHNR and CDR2 is FQNEAQ (reference sequence). The CDR3 here is CASSLGQGSYGYTF. The DNA for the CDR3 is TGTGCCAGCAGCTTGGGACAGGGGAGCTATGGCTACACCTTC.

This clone was recorded only once. The J gene is TRBJ2-7, the V gene TRBV6-5; D is perhaps TRBD2 (5 bases). Germline V gene lookup returns CDR1 MNHEY and CDR2 SVGAGI. The ends were cut back, 0 bases at V and 2 bases at J, with 8 bases in the middle. This CDR3 contains 14 residues. In DNA, the CDR3 is TGTGCCAGCAGTTACTCACGGGGTCCCTACGAGCAGTACTTC. Translated: CASSYSRGPYEQYF.

This sequence joins TRBV7-3 and TRBJ1-6, with TRBD1 matching 7 bases. The germline gives CDR1 SGHTA, CDR2 FQGTGA. V lost 1 base and J lost 5; bases outside the gene matches: 5. There are 16 residues in the CDR3. CDR3 loop: CASSLIDREDNSPLHF. The CDR3 DNA follows: TGTGCCAGCAGCTTAATCGACAGGGAGGATAATTCACCCCTCCACTTT.

The CDR3 is CASNLGGGFDEQFF. The CDR3 DNA reads as TGTGCCAGTAATCTCGGGGGGGGCTTCGATGAGCAGTTCTTC. V is TRBV10-3 and J is TRBJ2-1, with 8 bases that match TRBD2. The CDR3 extends over 14 amino acids. Germline-derived CDR1 and CDR2 are ENHRY and SYGVKD. V was clipped by 10 bases and J by 8 bases; unmatched bases: 13.

The chain is built from TRBV19 and TRBJ2-2; 9 bases are shared with TRBD1. The CDR3 sequence is 17 residues long. Trimming cost V 3 bases and J 1 base; bases outside gene matches: 6. Per germline, CDR1 LNHDA and CDR2 SQIVND (reference sequence). CDR3: CASSIRTGAMNTGELFF. Written as DNA, the CDR3 is TGTGCCAGTAGTATTAGGACAGGGGCGATGAACACCGGGGAGCTGTTTTTT.

The genes are TRBV6-5 and TRBJ1-2; unclear D gene. CDR3 size: 13 residues. Germline CDR1 MNHEY, CDR2 SVGAGI. The V and J ends lost 7 bases and 7 bases respectively, with 16 bases between them. The CDR3, as DNA: TGTGCCAGCACCATGGAGGGAGGTCGTGGCTACACCTTC. It yields the protein CASTMEGGRGYTF.

This clone was seen just once. The chain recombines TRBV28 with TRBJ1-4, with D tentatively TRBD1 (6 bases). The CDR3 has 14 residues. The V gene's germline CDR1 is MDHEN and CDR2 SYDVKM. The V and J ends lost 8 bases and 4 bases respectively, with 14 bases between them. CDR3 amino acids: CASFGGGLNEKLFF. CDR3 DNA: TGTGCCAGCTTCGGCGGGGGGCTTAATGAAAAACTGTTTTTT.

This sequence joins TRBV2 and TRBJ1-6, with D possibly matching TRBD1 (6 bases). Per the germline V gene, CDR1 is SNHLY and CDR2 is FYNNEI. V was cut by 3 bases and J by 6 bases, with 12 bases left in between. The CDR3 length is 15 residues. The chain's CDR3 is CASSEGAPGNSPLHF. In DNA form, the CDR3 reads TGTGCCAGCAGTGAGGGGGCCCCGGGTAATTCACCCCTCCACTTT.

The chain uses TRBV9 and TRBJ2-2, with D maybe TRBD1 (6 bases). Germline CDR1 reads SGDLS; CDR2 reads YYNGEE. Trimming removed 2 bases from V and 3 bases from J, with 17 bases in between. This CDR3 has 17 residues. In DNA, the CDR3 is TGTGCCAGCAGCGTCCAGATACAGGGTTTGGACACCGGGGAGCTGTTTTTT. Its translation is CASSVQIQGLDTGELFF.

This clone appeared a single time. V usage is TRBV6-5 and J usage is TRBJ1-1; D possibly corresponds to TRBD1 (5 bases). Trimming removed 2 bases from V and 2 bases from J, with 12 bases in between. CDR1 and CDR2 from the germline V gene are MNHEY and SVGAGI. The CDR3 loop spans 15 amino acids. The CDR3 DNA follows: TGTGCCAGCAGTTACGAAGGGGTGTCTAACACTGAAGCTTTCTTT. It specifies CASSYEGVSNTEAFF.

This clone came up once. The chain couples TRBV9 to TRBJ2-3; unclear D gene. In germline, CDR1 is SGDLS, CDR2 YYNGEE. The CDR3 covers 13 residues. Trimming pared 2 bases from V and 6 bases from J, leaving 10 bases between. The CDR3 DNA sequence: TGTGCCAGCAGCGTGTCACCCCGGGATACGCAGTATTTT. Encoded protein: CASSVSPRDTQYF.

The J gene is TRBJ1-3, the V gene TRBV30; D remains unclear. Trimming cost V 5 bases and J 0 bases, with 8 bases left between them. Germline assignment: CDR1 GTSNPN and CDR2 SVGIG (reference sequence). The CDR3 sequence is 13 residues long. The CDR3 protein is CAWRFSSGNTIYF. The CDR3 DNA sequence: TGTGCCTGGCGTTTTAGCTCTGGAAACACCATATATTTT.

The genes are TRBV15 and TRBJ2-2; D possibly corresponds to TRBD2 (7 bases). The CDR3 spans 17 residues. Germline CDR1 is LNHNV and CDR2 is YYDKDF (reference sequence). Trimming shortened V by 8 bases and J by 2 bases, and 21 bases separated the two germline ends. For the CDR3, the DNA is TGTGCCACCCGCCGCGGGGGCCCAATTTATAACACCGGGGAGCTGTTTTTT. Amino acids: CATRRGGPIYNTGELFF. Drawing the rest from reference TRBV15 and TRBJ2-2, the complete variable domain is DAMVIQNPRYQVTQFGKPVTLSCSQTLNHNVMYWYQQKSSQAPKLLFHYYDKDFNNEADTPDNFQSRRPNTSFCFLDIRSPGLGDTAMYLCATRRGGPIYNTGELFFGEGSRLTVL.

V is TRBV28 and J is TRBJ1-3; 9 nucleotides match TRBD1. V gave up 4 bases and J gave up 4 bases; unmatched junction bases: 8. The V gene's germline CDR1 is MDHEN and CDR2 SYDVKM. The CDR3 runs 16 residues. The CDR3 loop reads CASSSRTGVGGNTIYF. In DNA, the CDR3 is TGTGCCAGCAGTTCCCGGACAGGGGTAGGAGGAAACACCATATATTTT. Drawing the rest from reference TRBV28 and TRBJ1-3, the complete variable domain is DVKVTQSSRYLVKRTGEKVFLECVQDMDHENMFWYRQDPGLGLRLIYFSYDVKMKEKGDIPEGYSVSREKKERFSLILESASTNQTSMYLCASSSRTGVGGNTIYFGEGSWLTVV.

This chain joins TRBV5-1 and TRBJ2-7; 9 nucleotides match TRBD1. Germline lookup yields CDR1 SGHRS and CDR2 YFSETQ. The V gene end was trimmed by 3 bases and the J gene end by 2 bases; junction bases not matched to a gene: 6. The CDR3 runs 15 residues. CDR3 in DNA: TGCGCCAGCAGCTCGGGGACAGGGCAGACCTACGAGCAGTACTTC. Protein sequence: CASSSGTGQTYEQYF.

This clone was recorded a few times. The chain employs TRBV10-2 and TRBJ1-2; D call uncertain. Germline lookup yields CDR1 WSHSY and CDR2 SAAADI. The V end was cut by 6 bases, the J end by 3 bases, with 11 bases between. The CDR3 loop spans 13 amino acids. CDR3 in amino acids: CASRVGSDYGYTF. The CDR3 region has the DNA TGCGCCAGCAGGGTCGGGAGCGACTATGGCTACACCTTC.

This clone was detected once. V usage is TRBV14 and J usage is TRBJ2-7, with D perhaps TRBD1 (6 bases). The CDR3 has 13 amino acids. Trimming removed 7 bases at V and 2 bases at J, with 12 bases between. Germline CDR1 reads SGHDN; CDR2 reads FVKESK. The CDR3 protein is CASMSGQTYEQYF. DNA for the CDR3: TGTGCCAGCATGTCTGGACAGACCTACGAGCAGTACTTC.

V and J are TRBV19 and TRBJ1-6; TRBD1 might be the D (6 bases). The CDR3 totals 15 residues. Trimming cost V 8 bases and J 6 bases, with 17 bases left between them. From germline, CDR1 is LNHDA and CDR2 SQIVND (reference sequence). As DNA, the CDR3 is TGTGCCAGTGAGAAACGTTGGGACACTAATTCACCCCTCCACTTT. This sequence encodes CASEKRWDTNSPLHF.

The V call is TRBV28, the J call TRBJ1-5; 9 nucleotides match TRBD1. Looked up from germline, CDR1 is MDHEN and CDR2 is SYDVKM. CDR3 length equals 14 residues. V shed 3 bases, J shed 5 bases, and the junction held 2 bases outside the gene matches. The CDR3 reads CASSLTGGYQPQHF. In nucleotides, the CDR3 is TGTGCCAGCAGTTTGACAGGGGGTTATCAGCCCCAGCATTTT.

The rearrangement uses TRBV13 and TRBJ2-7, with 8 bases identical to TRBD2. V shed 5 bases and J 3 bases; nucleotides not matched to a gene: 15. Germline V CDR1 and CDR2: PRHDT, FYEKMQ (reference sequence). This CDR3 spans 17 amino acids. The CDR3 loop is CASSRGGRPRGNYEQYF. The CDR3 DNA follows: TGTGCCAGCAGCCGGGGGGGACGGCCGCGAGGTAACTACGAGCAGTACTTC. The full variable domain, its missing parts supplied by reference TRBV13 and TRBJ2-7, is AAGVIQSPRHLIKEKRETATLKCYPIPRHDTVYWYQQGPGQDPQFLISFYEKMQSDKGSIPDRFSAQQFSDYHSELNMSSLELGDSALYFCASSRGGRPRGNYEQYFGPGTRLTVT.

The rearrangement joins TRBV3-1 (or the pseudogene TRBV3-2) to TRBJ2-4; 10 bases agree with TRBD2. This CDR3 has 16 amino acids. V was clipped by 1 base and J by 10 bases; unmatched bases: 10. Germline CDR1 and CDR2: LGHDT and YNNKEL (reference sequence). CDR3 loop: CASSQGPRSGGAIQYF. The CDR3, as DNA: TGTGCCAGCAGCCAAGGACCCCGAAGCGGGGGGGCAATTCAGTACTTC.

The chain combines TRBV23-1 with TRBJ1-4; D possibly corresponds to TRBD1 (5 bases). TRBV23-1 is an ORF; its function is uncertain. CDR3 length: 19 amino acids. The V and J ends lost 9 bases and 0 bases respectively, with 26 bases between them. The CDR3 region is CARSTDPKGTGATNEKLFF. Here the CDR3 DNA reads TGCGCCAGAAGTACCGACCCTAAAGGGACTGGTGCAACTAATGAAAAACTGTTTTTT.

J is TRBJ2-7 and V is TRBV9, with TRBD2 matching 7 bases. V was pared by 0 bases and J by 11 bases, with 11 bases of the junction left unmatched. This CDR3 is built from 14 residues. The germline V gene has CDR1 SGDLS and CDR2 YYNGEE. DNA for the CDR3: TGTGCCAGCAGCGTAGGTCAAGGGAGGGCAGAGAAGTACTTC. It yields the protein CASSVGQGRAEKYF.

This sequence joins TRBV4-2 and TRBJ1-6; D may be TRBD1 (6 bases). V was cut by 6 bases and J by 6 bases, with 18 bases left in between. This CDR3 has 16 residues. Germline V gives CDR1 LGHNA, CDR2 YNFKEQ. The CDR3 nucleotides read TGTGCCAGCAGTAAAGAGCAGGGGTCGACTAATTCACCCCTCCACTTT. It translates to CASSKEQGSTNSPLHF.

The rearrangement uses TRBV19 and TRBJ2-3; 7 positions agree with TRBD1. CDR1 is LNHDA and CDR2 is SQIVND in the germline V gene (reference sequence). The CDR3 contains 16 residues. Trimming cost V 4 bases and J 0 bases; bases outside gene matches: 7. CDR3 region: CASSTGLGQSTDTQYF. CDR3 DNA: TGTGCCAGTAGTACGGGTTTGGGACAGAGCACAGATACGCAGTATTTT.

The rearrangement uses TRBV6-5 and TRBJ1-3; 9 bases are shared with TRBD1. Per the germline V gene, CDR1 is MNHEY and CDR2 is SVGAGI. Trimming removed 2 bases from V and 6 bases from J; junction bases left unmatched: 5. CDR3 size: 15 residues. For the CDR3, the DNA is TGTGCCAGCAGTTACGGGGGACAGGGAGAAAACACCATATATTTT. Translated: CASSYGGQGENTIYF.

The rearrangement links TRBV28 to TRBJ2-3; D not certain. The V end lost 5 bases, the J end lost 0 bases, and 12 bases lay between the germline ends. This CDR3 spans 15 amino acids. Germline CDR1 and CDR2: MDHEN and SYDVKM. This chain's CDR3 is CASSAQDFSTDTQYF. Here the CDR3 DNA reads TGTGCCAGCAGTGCCCAAGACTTTAGCACAGATACGCAGTATTTT. The full variable domain, with the rest looked up from reference TRBV28 and TRBJ2-3, is DVKVTQSSRYLVKRTGEKVFLECVQDMDHENMFWYRQDPGLGLRLIYFSYDVKMKEKGDIPEGYSVSREKKERFSLILESASTNQTSMYLCASSAQDFSTDTQYFGPGTRLTVL.

This chain links TRBV19 with TRBJ2-2, with 7 bases that match TRBD1. The CDR3 loop spans 16 amino acids. With V trimmed by 4 bases and J by 3 bases, 8 bases remained unmatched. Per germline, CDR1 LNHDA and CDR2 SQIVND (reference sequence). The CDR3 reads CASSKTTGAYTGELFF. For the CDR3, the DNA is TGTGCCAGTAGTAAAACAACAGGGGCTTACACCGGGGAGCTGTTTTTT. Supplemented by reference TRBV19 and TRBJ2-2, the full variable domain reads DGGITQSPKYLFRKEGQNVTLSCEQNLNHDAMYWYRQDPGQGLRLIYYSQIVNDFQKGDIAEGYSVSREKKESFPLTVTSAQKNPTAFYLCASSKTTGAYTGELFFGEGSRLTVL.